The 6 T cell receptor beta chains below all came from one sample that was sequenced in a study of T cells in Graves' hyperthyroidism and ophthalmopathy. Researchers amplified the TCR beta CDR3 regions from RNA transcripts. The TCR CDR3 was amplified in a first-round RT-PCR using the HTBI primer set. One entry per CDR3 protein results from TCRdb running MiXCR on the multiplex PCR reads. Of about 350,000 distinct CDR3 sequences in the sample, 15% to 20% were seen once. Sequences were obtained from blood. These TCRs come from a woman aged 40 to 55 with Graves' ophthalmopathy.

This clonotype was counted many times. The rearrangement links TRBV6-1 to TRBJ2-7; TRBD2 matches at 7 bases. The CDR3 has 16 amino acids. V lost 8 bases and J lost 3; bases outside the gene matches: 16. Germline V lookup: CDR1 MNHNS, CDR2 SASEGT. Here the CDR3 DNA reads TGTGCCAGCTCTAAGCCCCCCGGGGGGATGAGCTACGAGCAGTACTTC. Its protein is CASSKPPGGMSYEQYF.

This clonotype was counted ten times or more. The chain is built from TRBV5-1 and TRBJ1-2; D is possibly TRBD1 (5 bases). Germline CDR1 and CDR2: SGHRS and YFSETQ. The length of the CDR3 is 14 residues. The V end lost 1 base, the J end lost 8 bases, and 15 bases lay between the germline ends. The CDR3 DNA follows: TGCGCCAGCAGCTTGAAGGACGGGGCGTGGGGCTACACCTTC. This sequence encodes CASSLKDGAWGYTF. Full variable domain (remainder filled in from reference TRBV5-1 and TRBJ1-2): KAGVTQTPRYLIKTRGQQVTLSCSPISGHRSVSWYQQTPGQGLQFLFEYFSETQRNKGNFPGRFSGRQFSNSRSEMNVSTLELGDSALYLCASSLKDGAWGYTFGSGTRLTVV.

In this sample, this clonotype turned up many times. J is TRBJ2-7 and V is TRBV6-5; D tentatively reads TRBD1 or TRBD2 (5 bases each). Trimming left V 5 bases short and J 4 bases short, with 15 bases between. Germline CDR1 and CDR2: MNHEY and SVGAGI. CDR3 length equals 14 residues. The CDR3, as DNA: TGTGCCAGCAGTCCAATGGGACGTCCTTACGAGCAGTACTTC. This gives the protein CASSPMGRPYEQYF.

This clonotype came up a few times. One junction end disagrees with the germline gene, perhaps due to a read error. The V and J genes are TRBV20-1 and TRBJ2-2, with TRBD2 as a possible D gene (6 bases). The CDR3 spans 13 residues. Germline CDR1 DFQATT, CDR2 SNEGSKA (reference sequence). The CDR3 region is CSASGVGTGGLFF. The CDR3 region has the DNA TGCAGTGCTAGTGGGGTCGGCACCGGGGGGCTGTTTTTT.

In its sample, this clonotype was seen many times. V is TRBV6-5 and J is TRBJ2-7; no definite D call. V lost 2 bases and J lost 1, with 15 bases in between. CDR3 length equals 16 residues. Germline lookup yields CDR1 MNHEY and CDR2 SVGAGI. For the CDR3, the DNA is TGTGCCAGCAGTTACAACTTACCCGCAAAGTCCTACGAGCAGTACTTC. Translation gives CASSYNLPAKSYEQYF.

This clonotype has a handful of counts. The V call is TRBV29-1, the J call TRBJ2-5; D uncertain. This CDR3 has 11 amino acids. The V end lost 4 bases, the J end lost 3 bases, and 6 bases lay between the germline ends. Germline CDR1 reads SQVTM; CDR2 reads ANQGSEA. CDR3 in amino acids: CSVGAKETQYF. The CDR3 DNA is TGCAGCGTTGGCGCGAAAGAGACCCAGTACTTC.